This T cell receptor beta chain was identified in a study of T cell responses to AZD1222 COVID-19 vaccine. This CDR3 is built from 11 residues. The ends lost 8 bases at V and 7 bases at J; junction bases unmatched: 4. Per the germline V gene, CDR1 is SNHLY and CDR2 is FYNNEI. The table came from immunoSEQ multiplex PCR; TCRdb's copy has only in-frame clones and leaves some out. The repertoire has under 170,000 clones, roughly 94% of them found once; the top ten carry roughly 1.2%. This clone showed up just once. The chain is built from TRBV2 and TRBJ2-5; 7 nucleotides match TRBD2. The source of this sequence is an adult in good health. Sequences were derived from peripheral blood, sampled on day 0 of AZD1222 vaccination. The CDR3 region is CASGGGGTQYF. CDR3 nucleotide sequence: TGTGCCAGCGGTGGGGGGGGGACCCAGTACTTC.